This T cell receptor (beta chain) stems from a study of CD8 T cells in ankylosing spondylitis. Study-wide results and limits: Blood from ankylosing spondylitis patients appeared to carry a characteristic roughly 8-variant TCR beta motif.

A single record per CDR3 protein comes from TCRdb applying MiXCR to the 5' RACE reads. The sample holds 350,000 or so distinct CDR3 sequences; 6.5% to 10% are singletons and the top ten take less than 15%. Losses at the gene ends were 5 bases for V and 8 bases for J; bases not matched to a gene: 6. This CDR3 is built from 15 residues. Per germline, CDR1 SNHLY and CDR2 FYNNEI. Regarding this clonotype: Its antigen is not identified.

The TCR originated in a male donor with ankylosing spondylitis. The chain employs TRBV2 and TRBJ2-1; 13 bases line up with TRBD2. Sequenced input: blood, either unsorted or a sorted T cell fraction (not recorded which). This CDR3 reads CASSWTSGSGDEQFF. The CDR3 bases are TGTGCCAGCAGTTGGACTAGCGGGAGTGGTGATGAGCAGTTCTTC.